This TCR beta chain was documented in a study of blood T cell repertoires in COVID-19. The CDR3 extends over 18 amino acids. Germline V gives CDR1 LNHDA, CDR2 SQIVND (reference sequence). V lost 4 bases, J lost 4 bases, and 24 bases lay in between. The protocol was immunoSEQ multiplex PCR, while the TCRdb copy is restricted to in-frame clones and leaves out a portion. The sample includes approximately 210,000 clones, 80% of them seen just once. This receptor was taken from a human donor in a cohort sampled during active COVID-19. The chain couples TRBV19 to TRBJ2-3, with D perhaps TRBD2 (5 bases). Material for sequencing was peripheral blood. The CDR3 region has the DNA TGTGCCAGTAGTAAGGACCGAAGCCCTTTTCCCGGGGCAGATACGCAGTATTTT. It specifies CASSKDRSPFPGADTQYF.